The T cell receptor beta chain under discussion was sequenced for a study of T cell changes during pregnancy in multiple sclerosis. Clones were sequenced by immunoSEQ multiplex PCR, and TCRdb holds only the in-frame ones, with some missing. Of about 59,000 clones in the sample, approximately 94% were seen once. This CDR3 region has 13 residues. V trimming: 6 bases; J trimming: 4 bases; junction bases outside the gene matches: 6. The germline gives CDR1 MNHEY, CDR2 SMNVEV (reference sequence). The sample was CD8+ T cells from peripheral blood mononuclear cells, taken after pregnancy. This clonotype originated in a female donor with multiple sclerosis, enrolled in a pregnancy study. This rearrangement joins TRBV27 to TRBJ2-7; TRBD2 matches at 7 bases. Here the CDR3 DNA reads TGTGCCAGCAGCGGAGGACTAGAGTACGAGCAGTACTTC. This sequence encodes CASSGGLEYEQYF.